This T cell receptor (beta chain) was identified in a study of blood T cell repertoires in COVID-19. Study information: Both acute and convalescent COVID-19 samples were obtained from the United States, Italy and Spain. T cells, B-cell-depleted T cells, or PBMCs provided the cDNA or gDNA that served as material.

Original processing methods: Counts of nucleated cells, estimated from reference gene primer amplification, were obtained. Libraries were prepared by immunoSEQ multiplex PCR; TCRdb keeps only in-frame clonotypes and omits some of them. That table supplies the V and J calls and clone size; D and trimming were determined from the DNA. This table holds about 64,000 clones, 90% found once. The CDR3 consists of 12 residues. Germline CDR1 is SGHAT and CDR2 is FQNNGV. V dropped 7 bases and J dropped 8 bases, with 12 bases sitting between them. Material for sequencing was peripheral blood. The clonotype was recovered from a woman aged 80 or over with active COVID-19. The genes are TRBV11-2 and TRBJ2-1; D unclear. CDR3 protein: CASTGTVDEQFF. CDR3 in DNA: TGTGCCAGCACCGGTACAGTGGATGAGCAGTTCTTC.